This section outlines one T cell receptor (beta chain) sequence together with its context. Libraries were prepared by immunoSEQ multiplex PCR; TCRdb keeps only in-frame clonotypes and omits some of them. Of 400,000 or so clones in the sample, approximately 91% are singletons; the top ten hold approximately 1.5%. The CDR3 is made up of 15 amino acids. CDR1 and CDR2 (germline): ENHRY, SYGVKD. Trimming removed 5 bases from V and 5 bases from J; junction bases left unmatched: 9. These data are taken from a study of blood T cell repertoires in COVID-19. The sample taken for sequencing was peripheral blood. V usage is TRBV10-3 and J usage is TRBJ2-7, with 10 bases fitting TRBD1. The origin of this receptor is a woman aged 40 to 55 with COVID-19, enrolled during active disease. CDR3 in amino acids: CAISSQDRGVDEQYF. CDR3 nucleotide sequence: TGTGCCATCAGTTCCCAGGACAGGGGGGTTGACGAGCAGTACTTC.